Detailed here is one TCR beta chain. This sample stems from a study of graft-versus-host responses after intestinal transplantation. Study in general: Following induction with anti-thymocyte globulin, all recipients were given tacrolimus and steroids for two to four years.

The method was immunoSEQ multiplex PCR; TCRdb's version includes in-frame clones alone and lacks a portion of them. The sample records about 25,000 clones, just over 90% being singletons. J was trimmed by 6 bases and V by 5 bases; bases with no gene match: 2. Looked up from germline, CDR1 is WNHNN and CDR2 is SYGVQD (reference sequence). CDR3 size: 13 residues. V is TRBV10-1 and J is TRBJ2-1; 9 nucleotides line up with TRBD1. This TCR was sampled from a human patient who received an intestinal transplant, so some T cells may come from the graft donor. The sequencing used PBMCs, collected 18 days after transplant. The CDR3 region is CASSLDRGNEQFF. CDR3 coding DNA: TGCGCCAGCAGTTTGGACAGGGGCAATGAGCAGTTCTTC.